The source of this T cell receptor (beta chain) is a study of control samples from healthy donors and cancer patients. Profiled with immunoSEQ multiplex PCR; TCRdb holds only in-frame clones, not every one. Altogether roughly 54,000 clones are present, nearly 96% being singletons, with the ten largest covering 1.5% to 2%. Deletions cut 1 base from V and 2 bases from J, with 18 bases between. Germline assignment: CDR1 MGHRA and CDR2 YSYEKL. There are 17 residues in the CDR3. Material: blood. The receptor was isolated from a woman aged 30 to 39 in good health. The genes are TRBV4-1 and TRBJ2-7; the D is unclear. This CDR3 reads CASSQAEALRTAYEQYF. CDR3 sequence (DNA): TGCGCCAGCAGCCAAGCGGAAGCCTTGCGGACCGCCTACGAGCAGTACTTC.